These T cell receptor beta chains were read from a single sample in a study of blood T cell repertoires in COVID-19. Sequencing used immunoSEQ multiplex PCR; TCRdb keeps in-frame clones, though not all of them. The sample has approximately 96,000 clones, around 96% seen once. Sequencing was carried out using peripheral blood. The receptor source for this set is a human donor with active COVID-19. The donor label of this sample is uncertain. Both conserved end residues are part of each CDR3. The D gene is left open where the match is weak. Clone size, where shown, is once, few, many, or a class for clones that have expanded.

clone size,V gene,D gene,J gene,CDR3 protein,CDR3 DNA
once,TRBV6-1,.,TRBJ1-2,CASSDGGYGYTF,TGTGCCAGCAGTGACGGGGGGTATGGCTACACCTTC
.,TRBV11-3,.,TRBJ2-5,CASSLEGMTVFETQYF,TGTGCCAGCAGCTTGGAGGGGATGACAGTTTTTGAGACCCAGTACTTC
.,TRBV4-3,TRBD1,TRBJ1-4,CASSQDRTGNEKLFF,TGCGCCAGCAGCCAAGATCGGACAGGGAATGAAAAACTGTTTTTT
.,TRBV3-1/TRBV3-2,.,TRBJ1-3,CASSQGTRRGNTIYF,TGTGCCAGCAGCCAGGGTACGAGGAGGGGAAACACCATATATTTT
.,TRBV7-2,TRBD1,TRBJ2-6,CASSLGGQGAGANVLTF,TGTGCCAGCAGCTTAGGAGGGCAGGGGGCTGGGGCCAACGTCCTGACTTTC
.,TRBV11-3,TRBD1,TRBJ2-7,CASSPGQGRNYEQYF,TGTGCCAGCAGCCCGGGACAGGGACGAAACTACGAGCAGTACTTC
once,TRBV3-1/TRBV3-2,.,TRBJ2-1,CASSQGRGSYNEQFF,TGTGCCAGCAGCCAGGGTAGGGGTTCCTACAATGAGCAGTTCTTC
.,TRBV19,.,TRBJ2-1,CASGAGLINNEQFF,TGTGCCAGTGGGGCGGGGCTCATTAACAATGAGCAGTTCTTC
.,TRBV5-6,TRBD1,TRBJ2-7,CASSLKRGQNYYEQYF,TGTGCCAGCAGCTTGAAAAGGGGGCAGAACTACTACGAGCAGTACTTC
.,TRBV6-2/TRBV6-3,TRBD1,TRBJ1-2,CASSYPARDRRPFNYGYTF,TGTGCCAGCAGTTACCCGGCGCGGGACAGACGCCCCTTTAACTATGGCTACACCTTC
.,TRBV28,.,TRBJ2-6,CASSLVRAGFAGANVLTF,TGTGCCAGCAGTTTAGTTAGGGCAGGGTTTGCTGGGGCCAACGTCCTGACTTTC
.,TRBV19,TRBD2,TRBJ2-1,CASTLGLAEYNEQFF,TGTGCCAGTACCCTGGGACTAGCGGAATACAATGAGCAGTTCTTC
.,TRBV15,TRBD2,TRBJ2-7,CATSRDRGRALNEQYF,TGTGCCACCAGCAGAGATCGCGGGAGGGCCTTGAACGAGCAGTACTTC
.,TRBV11-2,TRBD1,TRBJ2-7,CASSFRDRGVYEQYF,TGTGCCAGCAGCTTCCGAGACAGGGGCGTGTACGAGCAGTACTTC
.,TRBV7-2,TRBD1,TRBJ2-5,CASTSPGGETQYF,TGTGCCAGCACCTCACCAGGGGGAGAGACCCAGTACTTC
once,TRBV24-1,TRBD1,TRBJ1-2,CATSDHSTGEIDYGYTF,TGTGCCACCAGTGATCACTCGACAGGGGAGATTGACTATGGCTACACCTTC
once,TRBV5-1,TRBD2,TRBJ2-3,CASTRTASGGLGTDTQYF,TGCGCCAGCACCCGGACGGCTAGCGGGGGGTTGGGCACAGATACGCAGTATTTT
once,TRBV27,TRBD1,TRBJ2-2,CASSLSGRGRGELFF,TGTGCCAGCAGTTTAAGCGGCAGGGGGCGCGGGGAGCTGTTTTTT
.,TRBV11-2,.,TRBJ2-3,CASSARSGTGTQYF,TGTGCCAGCAGCGCACGAAGCGGGACAGGCACGCAGTATTTT
.,TRBV10-3,TRBD1,TRBJ1-5,CAISETDRGTNQPQHF,TGTGCCATCAGTGAGACCGACAGGGGGACCAATCAGCCCCAGCATTTT
few,TRBV2,.,TRBJ1-2,CASSEEGVGNYGYTF,TGTGCCAGCAGTGAAGAAGGGGTCGGTAACTATGGCTACACCTTC
.,TRBV6-2/TRBV6-3,.,TRBJ2-4,CASSYQQGTKNIQYF,TGTGCCAGCAGTTACCAACAGGGAACCAAAAACATTCAGTACTTC
.,TRBV18,.,TRBJ1-1,CASSTGTRAPTEAFF,TGTGCCAGCTCCACCGGGACAAGGGCCCCCACTGAAGCTTTCTTT
.,TRBV7-6,.,TRBJ1-5,CASSSQQGYNQPQHF,TGTGCCAGCAGCAGCCAACAGGGTTACAATCAGCCCCAGCATTTT
few,TRBV5-1,.,TRBJ1-5,CASSLGDKNNQPQHF,TGCGCCAGCAGCTTGGGGGACAAGAACAATCAGCCCCAGCATTTT
.,TRBV7-2,.,TRBJ1-1,CASSLTRVMNTEAFF,TGTGCCAGCAGCTTAACACGGGTCATGAACACTGAAGCTTTCTTT
.,TRBV2,.,TRBJ1-1,CASTRGMNTEAFF,TGTGCCAGCACCCGAGGTATGAACACTGAAGCTTTCTTT
.,TRBV25-1,TRBD2,TRBJ2-1,CASSDLAGSSYNEQFF,TGTGCCAGCAGTGACTTAGCGGGATCGTCCTACAATGAGCAGTTCTTC
once,TRBV19,.,TRBJ1-5,CASTGVGGYSNQPQHF,TGTGCCAGTACCGGAGTGGGCGGGTATAGCAATCAGCCCCAGCATTTT
.,TRBV12-5,.,TRBJ2-4,CASGLSLAKNIQYF,TGTGCTAGTGGTTTGTCACTAGCCAAAAACATTCAGTACTTC
.,TRBV18,.,TRBJ2-5,CASSPGGGRETQYF,TGTGCCAGCTCACCCGGAGGGGGCCGGGAGACCCAGTACTTC
.,TRBV19,.,TRBJ1-6,CATMAGRNSPLHF,TGTGCCACAATGGCAGGCCGCAATTCACCCCTCCACTTT